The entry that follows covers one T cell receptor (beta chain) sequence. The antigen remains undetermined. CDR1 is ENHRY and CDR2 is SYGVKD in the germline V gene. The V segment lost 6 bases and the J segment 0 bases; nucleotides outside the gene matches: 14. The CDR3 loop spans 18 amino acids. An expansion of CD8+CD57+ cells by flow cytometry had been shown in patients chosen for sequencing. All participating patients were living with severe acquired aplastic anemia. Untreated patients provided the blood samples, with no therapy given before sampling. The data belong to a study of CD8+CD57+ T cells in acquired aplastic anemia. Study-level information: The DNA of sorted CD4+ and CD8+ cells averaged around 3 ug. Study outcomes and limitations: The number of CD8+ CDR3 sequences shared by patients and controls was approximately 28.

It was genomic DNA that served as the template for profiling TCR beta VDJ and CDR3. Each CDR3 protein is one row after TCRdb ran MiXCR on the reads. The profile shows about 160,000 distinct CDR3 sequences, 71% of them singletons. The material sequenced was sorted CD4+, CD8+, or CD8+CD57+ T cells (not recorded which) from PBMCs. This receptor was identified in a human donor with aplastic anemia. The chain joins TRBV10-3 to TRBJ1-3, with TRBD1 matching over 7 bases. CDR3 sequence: CAIRGTAGPMSSGNTIYF. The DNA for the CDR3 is TGTGCCATCAGAGGGACAGCGGGACCCATGAGCTCTGGAAACACCATATATTTT.